Presented here are 22 T cell receptor beta chains from one specimen sequenced in a study of technical replicates of blood from several donors. TCRdb's copy holds only in-frame clones and misses some; the assay was immunoSEQ multiplex PCR. The table has 65,000 to 85,000 clones, more than 85% seen once; the top ten hold roughly 0.37%. Sequencing was done on a sample of T cells isolated from PBMCs. The source of these receptors is a human donor in good health.

The chain has TRBV7-9 and TRBJ2-7; tentatively, D is TRBD1 (6 bases). This CDR3 is built from 12 residues. The V and J ends lost 5 bases and 4 bases respectively, with 9 bases between them. Germline CDR1 SEHNR, CDR2 FQNEAQ (reference sequence). The DNA of the CDR3 is TGTGCCAGCAGCGCCACAGGGTACGAGCAGTACTTC. Translation: CASSATGYEQYF.

The chain recombines TRBV6-5 with TRBJ2-7; 12 nucleotides match TRBD2. The CDR3 is 15 residues long. V gave up 2 bases and J gave up 6 bases; unmatched junction bases: 5. CDR1 is MNHEY and CDR2 is SVGAGI in the germline V gene. The CDR3 reads CASSYRTSGKSEQYF. The CDR3 nucleotides read TGTGCCAGCAGTTACAGGACTAGCGGGAAAAGCGAGCAGTACTTC.

The V call is TRBV2, the J call TRBJ2-7; D is ambiguous. Germline CDR1 SNHLY, CDR2 FYNNEI. V was trimmed by 6 bases and J by 4 bases, leaving 7 bases between them. The CDR3 length is 11 residues. Written as DNA, the CDR3 is TGTGCCAGCAGGGGCCCTTACGAGCAGTACTTC. This codes for CASRGPYEQYF.

This chain joins TRBV25-1 and TRBJ2-5; 7 bases are a match to TRBD1. Germline lookup yields CDR1 MGHDK and CDR2 SYGVNS. CDR3 size: 13 residues. Trimming at V came to 7 bases and at J to 3 bases, leaving 5 bases not matched to a gene. The CDR3 bases are TGTGCCAGCACGAGGGACAGAGAAGAGACCCAGTACTTC. Protein sequence: CASTRDREETQYF.

The chain has TRBV10-3 and TRBJ2-3, with 11 bases fitting TRBD2. The CDR3 extends over 14 amino acids. CDR1 is ENHRY, CDR2 SYGVKD, per germline. The ends lost 6 bases at V and 3 bases at J; junction bases unmatched: 2. The CDR3 DNA reads as TGTGCCATCAGCCGACTAGCGGGAACAGATACGCAGTATTTT. Translation gives CAISRLAGTDTQYF.

The V and J genes are TRBV9 and TRBJ2-1; tentatively, D is TRBD2 (6 bases). This CDR3 comprises 17 residues. Trimming cost V 4 bases and J 1 base, with 18 bases left between them. From germline, CDR1 is SGDLS and CDR2 YYNGEE. CDR3 region: CASSYLDYLSSYNEQFF. CDR3 DNA sequence: TGTGCCAGCAGCTATTTGGACTATCTTAGTTCCTACAATGAGCAGTTCTTC.

The genes are TRBV18 and TRBJ2-1, with a possible D match to TRBD1 (6 bases). CDR1 is KGHSH, CDR2 LQKENI, per germline. The ends were cut back, 3 bases at V and 9 bases at J, with 15 bases in the middle. This CDR3 has 14 amino acids. CDR3: CASSPEDSAGEQFF. In DNA, the CDR3 is TGTGCCAGCTCACCTGAGGACAGCGCCGGTGAGCAGTTCTTC. Drawing the rest from reference TRBV18 and TRBJ2-1, the complete variable domain is NAGVMQNPRHLVRRRGQEARLRCSPMKGHSHVYWYRQLPEEGLKFMVYLQKENIIDESGMPKERFSAEFPKEGPSILRIQQVVRGDSAAYFCASSPEDSAGEQFFGPGTRLTVL.

The chain uses TRBV27 and TRBJ1-3, with D tentatively TRBD1 (5 bases). Germline CDR1 is MNHEY and CDR2 is SMNVEV (reference sequence). The ends were cut back, 6 bases at V and 0 bases at J, with 15 bases in the middle. This CDR3 contains 16 residues. CDR3 sequence: CASRPGFLYSGNTIYF. CDR3 nucleotide sequence: TGTGCCAGCAGACCAGGGTTTTTATACTCTGGAAACACCATATATTTT.

The V call is TRBV15, the J call TRBJ2-2, with 10 bases identical to TRBD2. V was clipped by 0 bases and J by 6 bases; unmatched bases: 4. The CDR3 contains 16 residues. Germline lookup yields CDR1 LNHNV and CDR2 YYDKDF (reference sequence). This CDR3 reads CATSRDLAGASGELFF. The CDR3 DNA sequence: TGTGCCACCAGCAGAGATCTAGCGGGAGCTTCCGGGGAGCTGTTTTTT. Together with reference TRBV15 and TRBJ2-2, the CDR3 gives the full variable domain: DAMVIQNPRYQVTQFGKPVTLSCSQTLNHNVMYWYQQKSSQAPKLLFHYYDKDFNNEADTPDNFQSRRPNTSFCFLDIRSPGLGDTAMYLCATSRDLAGASGELFFGEGSRLTVL.

The chain carries TRBV27 and TRBJ1-4; D is possibly TRBD1 (6 bases). Germline-derived CDR1 and CDR2 are MNHEY and SMNVEV (reference sequence). The V and J ends lost 4 bases and 7 bases respectively, with 16 bases between them. There are 15 residues in the CDR3. The CDR3 DNA is TGTGCCAGCAGTTCCCTGGACAGTTTTGCTGAAAAACTGTTTTTT. This translates into CASSSLDSFAEKLFF.

The CDR3 DNA reads TGTGCCAGTGGCAGGGGGGCTGGGGCCAACGTCCTGACTTTC. It translates to CASGRGAGANVLTF. This sequence joins TRBV19 and TRBJ2-6, with D possibly matching TRBD1 (7 bases). The CDR3 consists of 14 residues. In germline, CDR1 is LNHDA, CDR2 SQIVND (reference sequence). V was pared by 8 bases and J by 2 bases, with 10 bases between.

This sequence joins TRBV20-1 and TRBJ1-1; no firm D call. Germline CDR1 is DFQATT and CDR2 is SNEGSKA (reference sequence). The CDR3 runs 11 residues. CDR3 protein: CSADSIAEAFF. In DNA form, the CDR3 reads TGCAGCGCGGACTCGATCGCTGAAGCTTTCTTT.

This rearrangement joins TRBV7-9 to TRBJ2-7, with D maybe TRBD1 (5 bases). Trimming stripped 3 bases from V and 6 bases from J, with 15 bases between. Looked up from germline, CDR1 is SEHNR and CDR2 is FQNEAQ (reference sequence). This CDR3 has 14 amino acids. The CDR3, as DNA: TGTGCCAGCAGCTTCCCGCCCAGGGTGGGCGAGCAGTACTTC. Translating it yields CASSFPPRVGEQYF.

For this clone: The same CDR3 can be traced to other DNA sequences in this sample. The V and J genes are TRBV5-4 and TRBJ2-1; possible D gene TRBD1, 6 bases. The CDR3 totals 16 residues. The germline V gene encodes CDR1 SGHNT and CDR2 YYREEE (reference sequence). Trimming left V 8 bases short and J 1 base short, with 19 bases between. CDR3 bases: TGTGCCAGTAGCGACAGGTTGAGTTCTTCCTACAATGAGCAGTTCTTC. Protein: CASSDRLSSSYNEQFF.

CDR3 DNA sequence: TGTGCCAGCAGACCACGAGGGCCTCAGCCCCAGCATTTT. Translation gives CASRPRGPQPQHF. The chain has TRBV2 and TRBJ1-5; the D is unclear. Germline V CDR1 and CDR2: SNHLY, FYNNEI. The CDR3 loop spans 13 amino acids. Trimming took 6 bases from V and 6 from J, leaving 12 bases between them.

The chain recombines TRBV7-9 with TRBJ2-7; possibly TRBD1 for D (5 bases). V gave up 5 bases and J gave up 5 bases, with 13 bases separating them. This CDR3 comprises 13 residues. Per germline, CDR1 SEHNR and CDR2 FQNEAQ (reference sequence). For the CDR3, the DNA is TGTGCCAGCAGCGACACAGGTCTCGACGAGCAGTACTTC. Amino acids: CASSDTGLDEQYF.

This clone has just one count. The rearrangement joins TRBV5-4 to TRBJ1-1, with TRBD1 matching 9 bases. V shed 0 bases and J 6 bases; nucleotides not matched to a gene: 6. The CDR3 is 15 amino acids. Per germline, CDR1 SGHNT and CDR2 YYREEE (reference sequence). The CDR3 here is CASSLGQGVGAEAFF. In nucleotides, the CDR3 is TGTGCCAGCAGCTTGGGACAGGGGGTAGGCGCTGAAGCTTTCTTT.

This chain links TRBV9 with TRBJ2-1, with TRBD2 matching 9 bases. The V gene end was trimmed by 0 bases and the J gene end by 5 bases; junction bases not matched to a gene: 3. Germline V gene lookup returns CDR1 SGDLS and CDR2 YYNGEE. The CDR3 totals 15 residues. CDR3 nucleotides: TGTGCCAGCAGCGTAGTGGCTAGCGGGGACAATGAGCAGTTCTTC. Residues: CASSVVASGDNEQFF. Supplemented by reference TRBV9 and TRBJ2-1, the full variable domain reads DSGVTQTPKHLITATGQRVTLRCSPRSGDLSVYWYQQSLDQGLQFLIQYYNGEERAKGNILERFSAQQFPDLHSELNLSSLELGDSALYFCASSVVASGDNEQFFGPGTRLTVL.

The chain employs TRBV6-6 and TRBJ2-7; D is ambiguous. Trimming cost V 8 bases and J 4 bases, with 12 bases left between them. The germline V gene has CDR1 MNHNY and CDR2 SVGAGI (reference sequence). The length of the CDR3 is 12 residues. The CDR3 protein is CASAASWYEQYF. CDR3 bases: TGTGCCAGCGCGGCCAGTTGGTACGAGCAGTACTTC.

The genes are TRBV10-3 and TRBJ1-1; 7 bases are shared with TRBD1. V shed 0 bases and J 13 bases; nucleotides not matched to a gene: 5. The CDR3 covers 12 residues. CDR1 ENHRY and CDR2 SYGVKD come from the germline V gene. The CDR3 protein is CAISESRTGGFF. The CDR3 DNA follows: TGTGCCATCAGTGAGTCTAGGACAGGCGGTTTCTTT.

In DNA, the CDR3 is TGTGCCAGCAGTGAGATGGCCTACGAGCAGTACTTC. Protein product: CASSEMAYEQYF. The V call is TRBV28, the J call TRBJ2-7; D remains unclear. Deletions cut 5 bases from V and 2 bases from J, with 7 bases between. This CDR3 is built from 12 residues. The V gene's germline CDR1 is MDHEN and CDR2 SYDVKM.

This clone was counted once. The chain combines TRBV7-9 with TRBJ1-4; D possibly corresponds to TRBD1 (6 bases). The CDR3 spans 16 residues. Per germline, CDR1 SEHNR and CDR2 FQNEAQ (reference sequence). Trimming removed 4 bases at V and 2 bases at J, with 14 bases between. Here the CDR3 DNA reads TGTGCCAGCAGCTCCCACAGGGAGGGGACTAATGAAAAACTGTTTTTT. Its translation: CASSSHREGTNEKLFF.